A single sample is the source of the 18 T cell receptor beta chains below, sequenced in a study of blood T cell repertoires in COVID-19 (dated by TCRdb to 2020 to 2021). Libraries came from the immunoSEQ multiplex PCR assay. Not all clones reach the TCRdb copy of this immuneACCESS table, which keeps in-frame sequences only. Checked studies attribute under half of the gap to unresolved V genes and leave the rest unexplained. The sample table shows 30,000 to 40,000 clones, and roughly three quarters are seen once. The top ten clonotypes cover less than 35% of the sample. The specimen was peripheral blood. The receptors here all came from an elderly man with acute or convalescent COVID-19.

This rearrangement joins TRBV5-1 to TRBJ2-5, with 7 bases matching TRBD2. CDR1 is SGHRS, CDR2 YFSETQ, per germline. V trimming: 0 bases; J trimming: 2 bases; junction bases outside the gene matches: 4. The CDR3 runs 15 residues. The CDR3 is CASSLESGEQETQYF. CDR3 DNA sequence: TGCGCCAGCAGCTTGGAAAGCGGGGAGCAAGAGACCCAGTACTTC.

The chain is built from TRBV5-1 and TRBJ1-2; no clear D. The germline V gene encodes CDR1 SGHRS and CDR2 YFSETQ. CDR3 size: 14 residues. V lost 6 bases to trimming and J lost 1 base, with 13 bases between them. The CDR3 loop is CASTNSSFNYGYTF. The CDR3 DNA reads TGCGCCAGCACCAACAGTTCCTTTAACTATGGCTACACCTTC.

The V gene is TRBV12-3 or TRBV12-4, the J gene TRBJ2-7; TRBD1 matches at 7 bases. This CDR3 is built from 13 residues. The J segment lost 5 bases and the V segment lost 3 bases, leaving 4 bases of the junction unmatched. CDR3 coding DNA: TGTGCCAGCAGTTTGCTCAGGGGGAACGAGCAGTACTTC. It yields the protein CASSLLRGNEQYF.

The chain carries TRBV30 and TRBJ2-1; the match to TRBD2 covers 9 bases. CDR1 GTSNPN and CDR2 SVGIG come from the germline V gene (reference sequence). This CDR3 comprises 17 residues. Germline trimming cut 3 bases from V and 8 bases from J; bases unmatched to any gene: 17. The CDR3 DNA is TGTGCCTGGAGACTCCCCGGGTTGGCGGGGGGGCCCTATGAGCAGTTCTTC. Its protein is CAWRLPGLAGGPYEQFF.

This rearrangement joins TRBV28 to TRBJ2-1, with D uncertain. This CDR3 has 13 amino acids. CDR1 and CDR2 from the germline V gene are MDHEN and SYDVKM. V was cut by 3 bases and J by 4 bases, with 7 bases left in between. The CDR3 DNA follows: TGTGCCAGCAGTTTGGCACAGTACAATGAGCAGTTCTTC. Protein: CASSLAQYNEQFF. The complete variable domain, with remaining parts taken from reference TRBV28 and TRBJ2-1, reads DVKVTQSSRYLVKRTGEKVFLECVQDMDHENMFWYRQDPGLGLRLIYFSYDVKMKEKGDIPEGYSVSREKKERFSLILESASTNQTSMYLCASSLAQYNEQFFGPGTRLTVL.

The chain combines TRBV4-1 with TRBJ2-1; 8 bases line up with TRBD1. The germline V gene has CDR1 MGHRA and CDR2 YSYEKL. CDR3 size: 16 residues. Trimming removed 0 bases from V and 7 bases from J; junction bases left unmatched: 8. The CDR3 protein is CASSQDSRTGFNEQFF. CDR3 sequence (DNA): TGCGCCAGCAGCCAAGATAGTCGGACAGGGTTTAATGAGCAGTTCTTC.

This rearrangement joins TRBV6-2 or TRBV6-3 to TRBJ1-5; D might be TRBD1 (5 bases). Germline CDR1 reads MNHEY; CDR2 reads SVGEGT. The CDR3 spans 17 residues. Deletions cut 0 bases from V and 3 bases from J, with 15 bases between. CDR3 sequence reads: CASSYSEGRLPNQPQHF. CDR3 in DNA: TGTGCCAGCAGTTACTCGGAGGGGCGGTTACCCAATCAGCCCCAGCATTTT.

The V gene is TRBV2, the J gene TRBJ2-1; D not certain. V lost 0 bases, J lost 7 bases, and 13 bases lay in between. The CDR3 has 15 residues. Germline V gene sequence: CDR1 SNHLY, CDR2 FYNNEI. CDR3 in DNA: TGTGCCAGCAGTGAAGCGCGCGGCTTCAGTAATGAGCAGTTCTTC. This codes for CASSEARGFSNEQFF. Based on the CDR3 plus reference TRBV2 and TRBJ2-1, the full variable domain is EPEVTQTPSHQVTQMGQEVILRCVPISNHLYFYWYRQILGQKVEFLVSFYNNEISEKSEIFDDQFSVERPDGSNFTLKIRSTKLEDSAMYFCASSEARGFSNEQFFGPGTRLTVL.

This clone was seen many times. V and J are TRBV29-1 and TRBJ2-2, with 8 bases that match TRBD2. V lost 2 bases and J lost 4; bases outside the gene matches: 3. The CDR3 contains 14 residues. CDR1 is SQVTM, CDR2 ANQGSEA, per germline. CDR3 nucleotide sequence: TGCAGCGTTGAACGGGGGGGCGGCACCGGGGAGCTGTTTTTT. Amino acids: CSVERGGGTGELFF.

The chain has TRBV11-2 and TRBJ2-5; D perhaps matches TRBD2 (6 bases). Per the germline V gene, CDR1 is SGHAT and CDR2 is FQNNGV. This CDR3 contains 16 residues. With 4 bases removed from V and 3 bases from J, the gap between germline ends came to 18 bases. This chain's CDR3 is CASSSLGAGREETQYF. Written as DNA, the CDR3 is TGTGCCAGCAGCTCCCTCGGGGCGGGGCGGGAAGAGACCCAGTACTTC.

This clone was seen a few times. The chain carries TRBV30 and TRBJ1-2; D gene uncertain. In germline, CDR1 is GTSNPN, CDR2 SVGIG (reference sequence). Trimming took 2 bases from V and 0 from J, leaving 7 bases between them. The CDR3 sequence is 13 residues long. The CDR3 DNA reads as TGTGCCTGGAGTCCCAGTGCTAACTATGGCTACACCTTC. It yields the protein CAWSPSANYGYTF.

This clone was picked up one time. This chain connects TRBV5-3 to TRBJ2-3; no clear D. TRBV5-3 is an ORF, with its function uncertain. The CDR3 extends over 14 amino acids. The V end was cut by 3 bases, the J end by 0 bases, with 8 bases between. The CDR3 sequence is CARSCESSTDTQYF. CDR3 DNA: TGTGCCAGAAGCTGCGAGAGTAGCACAGATACGCAGTATTTT.

The chain uses TRBV7-2 and TRBJ2-1; 11 bases are a match to TRBD2. The germline CDR1 and CDR2 sequences are SGHTA and FQGNSA. This CDR3 is 15 amino acids long. The trim removed 5 bases at V and 2 bases at J, leaving 2 bases unmatched. The CDR3 DNA is TGTGCCAGCAGCCCACTAGCGGGGGCCTACAATGAGCAGTTCTTC. It specifies CASSPLAGAYNEQFF.

The CDR3 protein is CASGTLEGAREKLFF. The CDR3 bases are TGTGCCAGCGGAACCCTGGAGGGGGCACGGGAAAAACTGTTTTTT. V and J are TRBV27 and TRBJ1-4, with 7 bases that match TRBD1. Germline V gene data show CDR1 as MNHEY and CDR2 as SMNVEV (reference sequence). CDR3 length: 15 residues. Trimming cost V 8 bases and J 8 bases; bases outside gene matches: 14.

V and J are TRBV7-3 and TRBJ1-1; 8 positions agree with TRBD1. CDR1 and CDR2 from the germline V gene are SGHTA and FQGTGA. V trimming: 1 base; J trimming: 0 bases; junction bases outside the gene matches: 10. This CDR3 spans 18 amino acids. The CDR3 loop reads CASSLKVPDRVLNTEAFF. The CDR3 DNA is TGTGCCAGCAGCTTAAAGGTCCCGGACAGGGTTCTGAACACTGAAGCTTTCTTT.

This clone was seen a single time. The V gene is TRBV7-2, the J gene TRBJ2-1; perhaps TRBD2 as D (7 bases). The V and J ends lost 3 bases and 6 bases respectively, with 12 bases between them. This CDR3 has 14 amino acids. Germline V gives CDR1 SGHTA, CDR2 FQGNSA. CDR3 DNA: TGTGCCAGCAGCTTGTGGGGGGGCGGCAATGAGCAGTTCTTC. Encoded protein: CASSLWGGGNEQFF.

This clone occurred a few times. The chain couples TRBV3-1 (or the pseudogene TRBV3-2) to TRBJ1-1, with D maybe TRBD1 (5 bases). The germline V gene has CDR1 LGHDT and CDR2 YNNKEL (reference sequence). The CDR3 covers 12 residues. The ends were cut back, 0 bases at V and 10 bases at J, with 9 bases in the middle. The CDR3 DNA reads TGTGCCAGCAGCCAAGAAGGGAGGGGAGCTTTCTTT. This codes for CASSQEGRGAFF.

This rearrangement joins TRBV18 to TRBJ2-5, with D unresolved. V lost 3 bases to trimming and J lost 5 bases, with 7 bases between them. Looked up from germline, CDR1 is KGHSH and CDR2 is LQKENI. The CDR3 is made up of 12 amino acids. CDR3 in DNA: TGTGCCAGCTCACCCGTCGGGGAGACCCAGTACTTC. This translates into CASSPVGETQYF. Complete variable domain (other parts from reference TRBV18 and TRBJ2-5): NAGVMQNPRHLVRRRGQEARLRCSPMKGHSHVYWYRQLPEEGLKFMVYLQKENIIDESGMPKERFSAEFPKEGPSILRIQQVVRGDSAAYFCASSPVGETQYFGPGTRLLVL.